A single sample gave rise to the 14 T cell receptor beta chains below, sequenced in a study of monozygotic twins with inflammatory bowel disease. With the 5' RACE reads reprocessed, TCRdb shows one record per CDR3 protein and no DNA. This table lists about 420,000 distinct CDR3 sequences. Sequenced sample: blood. The source of these receptors is a human donor with ulcerative colitis or Crohn's disease, or a healthy co-twin of an affected twin (not recorded which).

The chain's CDR3 is CASSRSGQGTGNTIYF. The chain employs TRBV18 and TRBJ1-3; the TCRdb D gene call, TRBD1, has no DNA to confirm it. The CDR3 covers 16 residues. Germline assignment: CDR1 KGHSH and CDR2 LQKENI.

This rearrangement joins TRBV11-2 to TRBJ2-1; the TCRdb call, TRBD1, lacks DNA for checking. Per the germline V gene, CDR1 is SGHAT and CDR2 is FQNNGV. The CDR3 consists of 15 residues. The chain's CDR3 is CASREQGWGYNEQFF.

The gene calls are TRBV4-1 and TRBJ1-6. The germline CDR1 and CDR2 sequences are MGHRA and YSYEKL. The CDR3 is 15 amino acids. CDR3: CASSLGPLQDSPLHF.

This chain joins TRBV4-1 and TRBJ2-1; TCRdb outputs TRBD2, but without DNA this stays unchecked. The V gene's germline CDR1 is MGHRA and CDR2 YSYEKL. This CDR3 has 14 amino acids. The chain's CDR3 is CASSQDVAGGRQFF.

The gene calls are TRBV4-3 and TRBJ1-1; TCRdb proposes TRBD1, but this gene call is untestable without DNA. CDR3 length: 13 residues. In germline, CDR1 is LGHNA, CDR2 YSLEER. The CDR3 sequence: CASSQGPPTEAFF.

The rearrangement joins TRBV5-1 to TRBJ2-7; TCRdb's D gene call, TRBD2, goes unchecked for lack of DNA. The germline CDR1 and CDR2 sequences are SGHRS and YFSETQ. The CDR3 covers 14 residues. The CDR3 is CASRVERGTYEQYF.

The rearrangement links TRBV30 to TRBJ2-7; TCRdb lists TRBD1, though no DNA is available to test this call. Per the germline V gene, CDR1 is GTSNPN and CDR2 is SVGIG (reference sequence). This CDR3 is 12 amino acids long. This chain's CDR3 is CAWRGDGYEQYF.

The chain has TRBV12-3 or TRBV12-4 and TRBJ1-5. CDR3 length: 13 amino acids. CDR3 sequence: CASSLTAGQPQHF.

This chain joins TRBV24-1 and TRBJ1-2; TCRdb gives TRBD1 as the D gene, but with no DNA this cannot be confirmed. CDR3 length: 16 residues. Germline V gives CDR1 KGHDR, CDR2 SFDVKD. CDR3 loop: CATSTPDRDPNYGYTF.

V and J are TRBV11-3 and TRBJ1-6. The CDR3 totals 13 residues. Germline CDR1 and CDR2: SGHNT and YENEEA. The CDR3 here is CASSFGSNSPLHF.

The chain carries TRBV6-6 and TRBJ1-2; TCRdb's D call of TRBD1 is untestable without DNA. Germline V gene sequence: CDR1 MNHNY, CDR2 SVGAGI (reference sequence). The CDR3 totals 13 residues. CDR3 sequence: CASINQGVGRYTF.

V and J are TRBV4-3 and TRBJ1-1. The germline V gene has CDR1 LGHNA and CDR2 YSLEER. The CDR3 is 16 amino acids. The CDR3 spells CASSQDGIGKNTEAFF.

The chain has TRBV10-3 and TRBJ2-5; TCRdb indicates TRBD2, and absent DNA this call remains unverified. The CDR3 length is 13 residues. CDR1 is ENHRY, CDR2 SYGVKD, per germline. CDR3: CAIGASGEETQYF.

The gene calls are TRBV11-2 and TRBJ2-5; with no DNA, the TCRdb D assignment of TRBD1 cannot be verified. This CDR3 contains 13 residues. CDR1 SGHAT and CDR2 FQNNGV come from the germline V gene. CDR3 residues: CASRFQGRETQYF.